The entry that follows covers one TCR beta chain sequence. Its target is unknown. CDR1 is MDHEN and CDR2 is SYDVKM in the germline V gene. Trimming shortened V by 5 bases and J by 4 bases, and 15 bases separated the two germline ends. The CDR3 has 15 residues. The sample originates from a study of shared clonotypes between healthy human individuals. The wider study: The people who gave samples were two women and a few men aged 18 to 49. Donors had three CD4 naive, three CD4 memory, two CD8 naive and one CD8 memory plate apiece.

Overall study findings and caveats: Memory subsets generally showed lower estimated richness than naive subsets. Limitation of the genetic and exposure-history diversity represented came from the few donors.

Assay used: immunoSEQ multiplex PCR; TCRdb lists only in-frame clones, some missing. This table holds under 2,500,000 clones, more than 90% found once. The V and J genes are TRBV28 and TRBJ1-3, with D uncertain. Sequencing was carried out using naive CD4+ T cells sorted from blood. Noted subset: CD45RA+ positively selected. The receptor was derived from a man younger than 35 in good health. The CDR3 protein is CASSPSPQGGNTIYF. In nucleotides, the CDR3 is TGTGCCAGCAGTCCCTCCCCACAAGGCGGAAACACCATATATTTT.